Following are 15 T cell receptor beta chains from one sample sequenced in a study of identical twins. Each CDR3 protein gets one entry after TCRdb re-called the 5' RACE reads with MiXCR. The sample contains about 890,000 distinct CDR3 sequences, around an eighth of which appear only once. The same sample was also used in a study of yellow fever vaccine responses in identical twins.

The sequenced sample was PBMCs. The receptors originated from a woman under 30 in good health.

The chain recombines TRBV6-5 with TRBJ1-1; no definite D call. This CDR3 is 14 amino acids long. Germline CDR1 MNHEY, CDR2 SVGAGI. Trimming shortened V by 4 bases and J by 2 bases, and 11 bases separated the two germline ends. In nucleotides, the CDR3 is TGTGCCAGCAGTTCGAACAGCCTAAACACTGAAGCTTTCTTT. Encoded protein: CASSSNSLNTEAFF.

This clonotype was seen more than once but under ten times. The chain joins TRBV10-1 to TRBJ2-3, with TRBD1 as a possible D gene (7 bases). The CDR3 has 14 amino acids. V lost 4 bases to trimming and J lost 5 bases, with 13 bases between them. Per germline, CDR1 WNHNN and CDR2 SYGVQD (reference sequence). The CDR3 DNA reads TGCGCCAGCAGTGGAGGGGGCGGGGAAGATACGCAGTATTTT. Translation: CASSGGGGEDTQYF.

The chain has TRBV6-1 and TRBJ1-1; the D is unclear. The CDR3 consists of 12 residues. Germline V gene sequence: CDR1 MNHNS, CDR2 SASEGT. The V and J ends lost 7 bases and 0 bases respectively, with 6 bases between them. The CDR3 region is CASTELNTEAFF. CDR3 bases: TGTGCCAGCACGGAGCTGAACACTGAAGCTTTCTTT.

This chain connects TRBV9 to TRBJ2-1; D perhaps matches TRBD2 (6 bases). This CDR3 is 16 amino acids long. Germline V gives CDR1 SGDLS, CDR2 YYNGEE. Trimming cost V 0 bases and J 7 bases, with 17 bases left between them. CDR3 nucleotides: TGTGCCAGCAGCGTAGGGCGGGACCCCTCCTTTAATGAGCAGTTCTTC. Protein: CASSVGRDPSFNEQFF.

The gene calls are TRBV15 and TRBJ2-3; 9 bases align to TRBD1. The CDR3 has 14 amino acids. Germline loops: CDR1 LNHNV, CDR2 YYDKDF (reference sequence). With 4 bases clipped from V and 5 bases from J, the junction kept 4 bases outside the gene matches. Here the CDR3 DNA reads TGTGCCACCAGCATAAGGACAGGGGTAGATACGCAGTATTTT. Its translation: CATSIRTGVDTQYF.

The chain couples TRBV15 to TRBJ2-1; D may be TRBD1 or TRBD2 (5 bases each). The CDR3 runs to 14 residues. Trimming pared 0 bases from V and 5 bases from J, leaving 8 bases between. Looked up from germline, CDR1 is LNHNV and CDR2 is YYDKDF (reference sequence). The CDR3 sequence is CATSREGTDNEQFF. The CDR3 bases are TGTGCCACCAGCAGAGAAGGGACCGACAATGAGCAGTTCTTC.

The rearrangement uses TRBV7-2 and TRBJ2-7; 9 nucleotides line up with TRBD1. Germline CDR1 and CDR2: SGHTA and FQGNSA. There are 15 residues in the CDR3. With V trimmed by 3 bases and J by 2 bases, 5 bases remained unmatched. CDR3 coding DNA: TGTGCCAGCAGCTTGTACAGGGGGCTCACCTACGAGCAGTACTTC. Translating it yields CASSLYRGLTYEQYF. The full variable domain, with the rest looked up from reference TRBV7-2 and TRBJ2-7, is GAGVSQSPSNKVTEKGKDVELRCDPISGHTALYWYRQSLGQGLEFLIYFQGNSAPDKSGLPSDRFSAERTGGSVSTLTIQRTQQEDSAVYLCASSLYRGLTYEQYFGPGTRLTVT.

J is TRBJ2-7 and V is TRBV27; the match to TRBD2 covers 7 bases. This CDR3 spans 16 amino acids. Germline assignment: CDR1 MNHEY and CDR2 SMNVEV (reference sequence). The junction had 12 bases not matched to a gene; V was cut back by 5 bases and J by 2 bases. The CDR3 here is CASSPTQAGFPYEQYV. Here the CDR3 DNA reads TGTGCCAGCAGTCCCACCCAAGCGGGATTCCCCTACGAGCAGTACGTC.

There are a few counts of this clonotype. The chain carries TRBV24-1 and TRBJ2-3; D gene uncertain. The ends were cut back, 4 bases at V and 7 bases at J, with 17 bases in the middle. The germline gives CDR1 KGHDR, CDR2 SFDVKD. The CDR3 is 15 residues long. CDR3 in amino acids: CATSDPQASSNTQYF. CDR3 sequence (DNA): TGTGCCACCAGTGACCCTCAGGCGTCGAGTAATACGCAGTATTTT.

This clonotype was picked up a small number of times. The V call is TRBV3-1, the J call TRBJ1-5; D is unclear. CDR1 is LGHDT, CDR2 YNNKEL, per germline (reference sequence). The ends were cut back, 2 bases at V and 4 bases at J, with 9 bases in the middle. The CDR3 totals 14 residues. The CDR3 protein is CASSQSDRNQPQHF. CDR3 bases: TGTGCCAGCAGCCAATCCGACCGAAATCAGCCCCAGCATTTT.

This chain connects TRBV9 to TRBJ2-7, with D possibly TRBD2 on 6 matching bases. The V end lost 0 bases, the J end lost 5 bases, and 9 bases lay between the germline ends. The CDR3 spans 13 residues. Germline V gene sequence: CDR1 SGDLS, CDR2 YYNGEE. Here the CDR3 reads CASSVDGSHEQYF. The CDR3 DNA is TGTGCCAGCAGCGTAGACGGGAGCCACGAGCAGTACTTC.

The table lists this clonotype with many counts. V and J are TRBV20-1 and TRBJ2-5; 11 nucleotides match TRBD2. This CDR3 has 14 residues. Germline CDR1 reads DFQATT; CDR2 reads SNEGSKA (reference sequence). V was pared by 4 bases and J by 2 bases, with 3 bases of the junction left unmatched. In nucleotides, the CDR3 is TGCAGTGCTACACTAGCGGGGGTACAAGAGACCCAGTACTTC. Its translation is CSATLAGVQETQYF.

This clonotype appeared a few times. The V gene is TRBV29-1, the J gene TRBJ2-1; the match to TRBD2 covers 10 bases. Trimming cost V 4 bases and J 6 bases; bases outside gene matches: 9. Per the germline V gene, CDR1 is SQVTM and CDR2 is ANQGSEA. CDR3 length: 15 residues. The CDR3 DNA follows: TGCAGCGTTGTTCTCCTAGCGGGGGTGTCCAATGAGCAGTTCTTC. It yields the protein CSVVLLAGVSNEQFF.

The sample holds a few counts of this clonotype. V usage is TRBV20-1 and J usage is TRBJ2-3, with D uncertain. V shed 3 bases and J shed 0 bases, with 10 bases lying between them. The CDR3 runs 14 residues. Germline CDR1 is DFQATT and CDR2 is SNEGSKA (reference sequence). Here the CDR3 reads CSASSKSSTDTQYF. The CDR3 DNA is TGCAGTGCTAGTAGCAAGTCTAGCACAGATACGCAGTATTTT.

V gene TRBV4-2 combines with J gene TRBJ2-2, with a possible D match to TRBD1 (5 bases). Germline V gives CDR1 LGHNA, CDR2 YNFKEQ. V was pared by 1 base and J by 1 base, with 16 bases between. The CDR3 consists of 18 residues. CDR3 in DNA: TGTGCCAGCAGCCAAGTAGAAAGGGGTTCGGGGAACACCGGGGAGCTGTTTTTT. Amino acids: CASSQVERGSGNTGELFF.